These 16 T cell receptor beta chains share one sample of origin, sequenced in a study of blood T cell repertoires in COVID-19. Sequencing used immunoSEQ multiplex PCR; TCRdb keeps in-frame clones, though not all of them. The table lists around 420,000 clones, approximately 88% of them singletons. Sequenced sample: PBMCs or T cells enriched from blood (not recorded which). The receptors were sampled from a woman between 40 and 55 years old with acute COVID-19.

The chain is built from TRBV3-1 (or the pseudogene TRBV3-2) and TRBJ1-1; tentatively, D is TRBD1 (6 bases). Germline CDR1 reads LGHDT; CDR2 reads YNNKEL (reference sequence). Deletions cut 4 bases from V and 0 bases from J, with 9 bases between. The CDR3 covers 14 residues. CDR3 nucleotides: TGTGCCAGCAGCCGAGGGGGTATGAACACTGAAGCTTTCTTT. Translated: CASSRGGMNTEAFF.

V and J are TRBV7-9 and TRBJ2-7; 9 nucleotides match TRBD1. With V trimmed by 2 bases and J by 3 bases, 5 bases remained unmatched. Germline assignment: CDR1 SEHNR and CDR2 FQNEAQ (reference sequence). The CDR3 has 15 residues. CDR3 nucleotides: TGTGCCAGCAGCTTACTCCCGGGACAGGGCTACGAGCAGTACTTC. It specifies CASSLLPGQGYEQYF.

This clone was counted many times. The chain uses TRBV5-5 and TRBJ1-5, with TRBD1 matching 7 bases. Germline trimming cut 2 bases from V and 5 bases from J; bases unmatched to any gene: 1. This CDR3 has 13 amino acids. Germline CDR1 is SGHKS and CDR2 is YYEKEE (reference sequence). The CDR3 sequence: CASSFDRDQPQHF. The DNA of the CDR3 is TGTGCCAGCAGCTTTGACAGGGATCAGCCCCAGCATTTT.

The chain uses TRBV27 and TRBJ1-5, with 7 nucleotides matching TRBD1. The CDR3 is 17 amino acids. Looked up from germline, CDR1 is MNHEY and CDR2 is SMNVEV (reference sequence). V shed 3 bases and J 0 bases; nucleotides not matched to a gene: 8. The CDR3 is CASSFLTGMYSNQPQHF. The DNA for the CDR3 is TGTGCCAGCAGTTTCTTGACAGGGATGTATAGCAATCAGCCCCAGCATTTT.

The chain couples TRBV2 to TRBJ1-2, with 9 bases fitting TRBD1. Germline-derived CDR1 and CDR2 are SNHLY and FYNNEI. There are 15 residues in the CDR3. V lost 3 bases to trimming and J lost 4 bases; unmatched junction nucleotides: 6. CDR3 sequence reads: CASSEETGGLYGYTF. The DNA for the CDR3 is TGTGCCAGCAGTGAGGAGACAGGGGGACTCTATGGCTACACCTTC.

The CDR3 nucleotides read TGCGCCAGCAGCTTGTTCCAGGGGGAAGAGGGCTACACCTTC. Protein: CASSLFQGEEGYTF. V usage is TRBV5-1 and J usage is TRBJ1-2; TRBD1 matches 7 bases. V lost 1 base, J lost 8 bases, and 8 bases stayed unmatched. This CDR3 spans 14 amino acids. Germline CDR1 is SGHRS and CDR2 is YFSETQ.

V is TRBV12-3 or TRBV12-4 and J is TRBJ1-2; TRBD1 matches 8 bases. CDR3 size: 13 residues. With 5 bases clipped from V and 8 bases from J, the junction kept 7 bases outside the gene matches. The CDR3, as DNA: TGTGCCAGCAGTCCCACAGGGGGTGGCGGCTACACCTTC. Its translation is CASSPTGGGGYTF.

This clone came up once. The same CDR3 is also encoded by other DNA sequences in this sample. The chain couples TRBV9 to TRBJ1-1, with D unclear. The ends were cut back, 3 bases at V and 1 base at J, with 7 bases in the middle. This CDR3 spans 13 amino acids. Germline assignment: CDR1 SGDLS and CDR2 YYNGEE. CDR3 amino acids: CASSARENTEAFF. The CDR3 DNA sequence: TGTGCCAGCAGCGCCCGGGAGAACACTGAAGCTTTCTTT.

This chain connects TRBV24-1 to TRBJ1-4; a weak D match, TRBD1 (5 bases). V lost 3 bases, J lost 7 bases, and 17 bases lay in between. The CDR3 is 16 residues long. Germline V gene sequence: CDR1 KGHDR, CDR2 SFDVKD. The CDR3 nucleotides read TGTGCCACCAGTGATCCAGGGACGCCGGGGGGTGAAAAACTGTTTTTT. Amino acids: CATSDPGTPGGEKLFF.

This clone was counted once. V and J are TRBV2 and TRBJ1-1; the D gene is possibly TRBD1 (5 bases). V was clipped by 2 bases and J by 0 bases, with 10 bases between them. Germline values: CDR1 SNHLY, CDR2 FYNNEI. There are 15 residues in the CDR3. CDR3 sequence (DNA): TGTGCCAGCAGTGAACGACAGTACATGAACACTGAAGCTTTCTTT. Translated, it gives CASSERQYMNTEAFF. Complete variable domain (other parts from reference TRBV2 and TRBJ1-1): EPEVTQTPSHQVTQMGQEVILRCVPISNHLYFYWYRQILGQKVEFLVSFYNNEISEKSEIFDDQFSVERPDGSNFTLKIRSTKLEDSAMYFCASSERQYMNTEAFFGQGTRLTVV.

A few counts support this clone. The chain uses TRBV18 and TRBJ1-3, with D possibly TRBD1 on 6 matching bases. The V gene's germline CDR1 is KGHSH and CDR2 LQKENI. The V end was cut by 3 bases, the J end by 4 bases, with 10 bases between. CDR3 length: 14 residues. The CDR3 sequence: CASSPGADGNTIYF. CDR3 sequence (DNA): TGTGCCAGCTCACCGGGGGCAGACGGAAACACCATATATTTT. The whole variable domain, filled in from reference TRBV18 and TRBJ1-3, reads NAGVMQNPRHLVRRRGQEARLRCSPMKGHSHVYWYRQLPEEGLKFMVYLQKENIIDESGMPKERFSAEFPKEGPSILRIQQVVRGDSAAYFCASSPGADGNTIYFGEGSWLTVV.

J is TRBJ1-1 and V is TRBV10-3; TRBD1 matches at 9 bases. The CDR3 spans 14 residues. The J segment lost 1 base and the V segment lost 5 bases, leaving 2 bases of the junction unmatched. Germline V gene lookup returns CDR1 ENHRY and CDR2 SYGVKD. The CDR3 here is CAISKGQGNTEAFF. The CDR3 DNA reads as TGTGCCATCAGTAAGGGACAGGGGAACACTGAAGCTTTCTTT.

The CDR3 DNA is TGTGCCAGCAGCCTAGCGGGTCGGACCTACGAGCAGTACTTC. This translates into CASSLAGRTYEQYF. The chain carries TRBV3-1 (or the pseudogene TRBV3-2) and TRBJ2-7; 7 nucleotides align to TRBD2. The CDR3 runs 14 residues. The V gene end was trimmed by 4 bases and the J gene end by 2 bases; junction bases not matched to a gene: 5. CDR1 LGHDT and CDR2 YNNKEL come from the germline V gene (reference sequence).

The rearrangement uses TRBV12-3 or TRBV12-4 and TRBJ2-7, with TRBD2 as a possible D gene (6 bases). Trimming pared 5 bases from V and 3 bases from J, leaving 11 bases between. This CDR3 contains 13 residues. The CDR3, as DNA: TGTGCCAGCAGTCTCGGGACTCACTACGAGCAGTACTTC. Residues: CASSLGTHYEQYF.

The chain uses TRBV5-6 and TRBJ1-3, with unresolved D. Trimming removed 0 bases at V and 0 bases at J, with 10 bases between. The V gene's germline CDR1 is SGHDT and CDR2 YYEEEE. The length of the CDR3 is 16 residues. Here the CDR3 reads CASSLGNLPSGNTIYF. DNA for the CDR3: TGTGCCAGCAGCTTGGGTAACCTACCCTCTGGAAACACCATATATTTT.

This chain joins TRBV7-9 and TRBJ2-3; 8 bases map to TRBD2. Germline assignment: CDR1 SEHNR and CDR2 FQNEAQ (reference sequence). CDR3 length: 16 amino acids. Trimming cost V 1 base and J 2 bases; bases outside gene matches: 5. DNA for the CDR3: TGTGCCAGCAGCTTAGTAGCGGGGCCCCACACAGATACGCAGTATTTT. As protein: CASSLVAGPHTDTQYF.